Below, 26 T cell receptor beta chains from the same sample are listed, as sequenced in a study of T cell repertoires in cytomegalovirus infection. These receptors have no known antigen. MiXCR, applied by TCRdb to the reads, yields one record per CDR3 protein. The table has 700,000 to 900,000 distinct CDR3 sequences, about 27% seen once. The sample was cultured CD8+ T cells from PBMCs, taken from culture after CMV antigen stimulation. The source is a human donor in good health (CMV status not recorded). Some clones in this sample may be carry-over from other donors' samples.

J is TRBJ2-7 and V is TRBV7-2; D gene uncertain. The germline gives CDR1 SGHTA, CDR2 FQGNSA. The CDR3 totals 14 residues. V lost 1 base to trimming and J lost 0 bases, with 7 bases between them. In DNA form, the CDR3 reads TGTGCCAGCAGCTTAGAGGCCAACTCCTACGAGCAGTACGTC. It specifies CASSLEANSYEQYV.

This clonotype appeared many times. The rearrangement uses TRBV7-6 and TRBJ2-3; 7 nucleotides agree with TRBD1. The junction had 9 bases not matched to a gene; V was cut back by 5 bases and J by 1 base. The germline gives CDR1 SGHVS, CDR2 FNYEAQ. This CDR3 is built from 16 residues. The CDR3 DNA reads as TGTGCCAGCAGCCCAGCCGACAGGGAAGGCACAGATACGCAGTATTTT. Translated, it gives CASSPADREGTDTQYF.

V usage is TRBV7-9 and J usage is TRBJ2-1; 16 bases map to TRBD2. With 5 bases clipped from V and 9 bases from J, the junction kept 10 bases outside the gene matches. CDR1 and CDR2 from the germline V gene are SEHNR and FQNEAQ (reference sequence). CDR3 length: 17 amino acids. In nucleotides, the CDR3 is TGTGCCAGCAGCCACGGGACTAGCGGGGGGGCCTGGGGTGAGCAGTTCTTC. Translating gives CASSHGTSGGAWGEQFF.

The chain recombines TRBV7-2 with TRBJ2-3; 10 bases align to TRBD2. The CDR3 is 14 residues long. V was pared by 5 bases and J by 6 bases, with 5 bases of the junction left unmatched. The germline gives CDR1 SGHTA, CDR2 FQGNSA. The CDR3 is CASSQAGGRDTQYF. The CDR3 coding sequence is TGTGCCAGCAGCCAAGCGGGGGGGAGGGATACGCAGTATTTT.

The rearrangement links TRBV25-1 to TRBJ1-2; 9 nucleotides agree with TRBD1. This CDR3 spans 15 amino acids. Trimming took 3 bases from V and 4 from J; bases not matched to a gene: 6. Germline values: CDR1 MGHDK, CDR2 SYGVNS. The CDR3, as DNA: TGTGCCAGCAGTGACGGGACAGGGTTCTTCTATGGCTACACCTTC. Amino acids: CASSDGTGFFYGYTF.

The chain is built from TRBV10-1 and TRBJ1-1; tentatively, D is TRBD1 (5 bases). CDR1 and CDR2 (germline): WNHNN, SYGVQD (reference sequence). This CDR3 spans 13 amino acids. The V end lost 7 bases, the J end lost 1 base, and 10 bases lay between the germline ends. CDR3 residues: CASIRVQNTEAFF. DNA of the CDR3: TGCGCCAGCATCAGGGTACAGAACACTGAAGCTTTCTTT.

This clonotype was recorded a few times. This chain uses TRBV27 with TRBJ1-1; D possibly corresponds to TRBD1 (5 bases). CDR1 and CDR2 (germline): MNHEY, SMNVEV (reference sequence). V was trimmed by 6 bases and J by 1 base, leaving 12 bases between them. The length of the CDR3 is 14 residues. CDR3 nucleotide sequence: TGTGCCAGCAGCCCGGGGCCGAGGAACACTGAAGCTTTCTTT. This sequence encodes CASSPGPRNTEAFF.

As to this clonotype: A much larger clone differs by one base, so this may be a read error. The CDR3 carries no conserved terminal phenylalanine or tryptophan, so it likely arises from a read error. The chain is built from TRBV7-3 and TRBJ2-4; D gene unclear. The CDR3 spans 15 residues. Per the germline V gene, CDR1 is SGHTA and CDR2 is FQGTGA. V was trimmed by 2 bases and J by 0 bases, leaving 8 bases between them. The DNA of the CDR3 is TGTGCCAGCAGCTTAGTCGGCAGAGCCAAAAACATTCAGTACTGC. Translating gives CASSLVGRAKNIQYC.

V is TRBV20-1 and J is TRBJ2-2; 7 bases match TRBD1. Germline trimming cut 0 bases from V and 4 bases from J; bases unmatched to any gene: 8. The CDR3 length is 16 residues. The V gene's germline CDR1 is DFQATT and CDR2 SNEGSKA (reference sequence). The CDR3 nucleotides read TGCAGTGCTAGAGATAGACAGGGCGTATTCACCGGGGAGCTGTTTTTT. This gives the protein CSARDRQGVFTGELFF.

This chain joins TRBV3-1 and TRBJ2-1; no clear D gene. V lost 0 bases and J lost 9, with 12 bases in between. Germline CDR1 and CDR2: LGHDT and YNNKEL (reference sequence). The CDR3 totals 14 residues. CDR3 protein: CASSQDQASIEQFF. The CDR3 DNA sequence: TGTGCCAGCAGCCAAGATCAGGCGAGTATTGAGCAGTTCTTC.

The CDR3 sequence is CASWDGYSGNTIYF. The CDR3 DNA follows: TGTGCCAGCTGGGACGGTTACTCTGGAAACACCATATATTTT. This chain uses TRBV6-1 with TRBJ1-3; tentatively, D is TRBD1 (5 bases). Trimming removed 8 bases from V and 0 bases from J, with 11 bases in between. The CDR3 totals 14 residues. CDR1 and CDR2 (germline): MNHNS, SASEGT.

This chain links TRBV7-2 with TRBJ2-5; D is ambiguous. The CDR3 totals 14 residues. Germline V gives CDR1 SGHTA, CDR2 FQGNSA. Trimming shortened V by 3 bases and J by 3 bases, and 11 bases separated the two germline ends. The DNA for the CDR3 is TGTGCCAGCAGCTTGGACGACCGCAAAGAGACCCAGTACTTC. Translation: CASSLDDRKETQYF.

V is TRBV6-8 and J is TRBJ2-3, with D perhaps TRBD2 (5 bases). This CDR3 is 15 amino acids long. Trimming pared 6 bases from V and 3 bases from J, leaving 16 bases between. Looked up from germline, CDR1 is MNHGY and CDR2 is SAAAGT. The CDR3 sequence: CASRSGAVRTDTQYF. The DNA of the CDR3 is TGTGCCAGCAGGAGCGGCGCGGTTAGGACAGATACGCAGTATTTT.

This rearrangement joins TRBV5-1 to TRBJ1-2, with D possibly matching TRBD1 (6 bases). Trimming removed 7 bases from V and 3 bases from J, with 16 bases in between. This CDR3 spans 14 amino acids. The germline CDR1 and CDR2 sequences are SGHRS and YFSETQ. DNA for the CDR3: TGCGCCAGCGGTAAACCGGGACACGACTATGGCTACACCTTC. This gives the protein CASGKPGHDYGYTF.

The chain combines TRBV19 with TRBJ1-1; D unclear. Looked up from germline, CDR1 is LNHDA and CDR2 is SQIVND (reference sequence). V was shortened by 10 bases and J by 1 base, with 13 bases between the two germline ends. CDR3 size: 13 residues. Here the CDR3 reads CATHMGSNTEAFF. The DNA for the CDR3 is TGTGCCACCCACATGGGATCGAACACTGAAGCTTTCTTT.

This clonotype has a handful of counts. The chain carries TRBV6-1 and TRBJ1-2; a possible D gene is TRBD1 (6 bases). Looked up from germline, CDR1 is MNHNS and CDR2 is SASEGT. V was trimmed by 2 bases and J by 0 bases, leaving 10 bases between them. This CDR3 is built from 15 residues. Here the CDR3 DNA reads TGTGCCAGCAGTGAACAGACAGGAGCTAACTATGGCTACACCTTC. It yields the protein CASSEQTGANYGYTF.

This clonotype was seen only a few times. DNA of the CDR3: TGTGCCAGCAGCTTGAAGGGGCACCTTGCCGGGGAGCTGTTTTTT. Encoded protein: CASSLKGHLAGELFF. This sequence joins TRBV5-6 and TRBJ2-2, with D tentatively TRBD1 (5 bases). The CDR3 has 15 amino acids. CDR1 SGHDT and CDR2 YYEEEE come from the germline V gene. Trimming left V 1 base short and J 6 bases short, with 13 bases between.

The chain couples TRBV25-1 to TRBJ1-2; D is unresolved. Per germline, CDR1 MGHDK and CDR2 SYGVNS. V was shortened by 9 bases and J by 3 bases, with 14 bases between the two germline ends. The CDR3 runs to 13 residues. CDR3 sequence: CASAWTGDYGYTF. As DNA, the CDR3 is TGTGCCAGTGCATGGACTGGGGACTATGGCTACACCTTC.

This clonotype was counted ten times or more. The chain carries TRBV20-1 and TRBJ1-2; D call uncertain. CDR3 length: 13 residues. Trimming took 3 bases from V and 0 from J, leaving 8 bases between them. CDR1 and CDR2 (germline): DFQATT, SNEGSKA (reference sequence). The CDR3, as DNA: TGCAGTGCTAGTATTCCCACTAACTATGGCTACACCTTC. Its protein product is CSASIPTNYGYTF.

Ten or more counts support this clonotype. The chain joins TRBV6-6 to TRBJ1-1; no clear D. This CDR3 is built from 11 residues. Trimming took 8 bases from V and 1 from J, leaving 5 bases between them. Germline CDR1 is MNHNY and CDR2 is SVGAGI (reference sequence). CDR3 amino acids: CASPSNTEAFF. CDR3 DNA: TGTGCCAGCCCCTCGAACACTGAAGCTTTCTTT.

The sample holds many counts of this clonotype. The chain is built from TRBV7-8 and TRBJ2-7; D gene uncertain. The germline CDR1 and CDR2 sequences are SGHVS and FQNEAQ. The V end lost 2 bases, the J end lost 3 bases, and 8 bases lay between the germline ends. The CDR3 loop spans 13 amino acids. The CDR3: CASSLRVNYEQYF. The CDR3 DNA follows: TGTGCCAGCAGCTTAAGGGTCAACTACGAGCAGTACTTC.

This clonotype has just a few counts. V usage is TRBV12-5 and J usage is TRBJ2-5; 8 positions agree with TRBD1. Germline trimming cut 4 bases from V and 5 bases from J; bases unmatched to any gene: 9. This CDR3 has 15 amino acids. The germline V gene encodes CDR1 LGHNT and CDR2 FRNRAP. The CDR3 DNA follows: TGTGCTAGTGGTTCCGGGACAGGTTCCGGGGAGACCCAGTACTTC. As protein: CASGSGTGSGETQYF. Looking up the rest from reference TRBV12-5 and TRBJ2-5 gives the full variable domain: DARVTQTPRHKVTEMGQEVTMRCQPILGHNTVFWYRQTMMQGLELLAYFRNRAPLDDSGMPKDRFSAEMPDATLATLKIQPSEPRDSAVYFCASGSGTGSGETQYFGPGTRLLVL.

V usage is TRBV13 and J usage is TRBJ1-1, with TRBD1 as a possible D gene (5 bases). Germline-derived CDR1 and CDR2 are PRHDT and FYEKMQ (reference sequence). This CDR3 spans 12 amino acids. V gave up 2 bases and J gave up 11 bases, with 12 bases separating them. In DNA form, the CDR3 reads TGTGCCAGCAGCTTACAAGGGGTTGGGGCTTTCTTT. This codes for CASSLQGVGAFF.

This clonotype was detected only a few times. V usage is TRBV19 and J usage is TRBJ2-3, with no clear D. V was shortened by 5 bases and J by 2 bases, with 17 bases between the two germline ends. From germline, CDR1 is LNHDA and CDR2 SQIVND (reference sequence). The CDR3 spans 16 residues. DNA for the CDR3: TGTGCCAGTAGTTATGAAATAGGCCCAGTCACAGATACGCAGTATTTT. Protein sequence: CASSYEIGPVTDTQYF. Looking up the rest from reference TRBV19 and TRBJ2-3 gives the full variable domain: DGGITQSPKYLFRKEGQNVTLSCEQNLNHDAMYWYRQDPGQGLRLIYYSQIVNDFQKGDIAEGYSVSREKKESFPLTVTSAQKNPTAFYLCASSYEIGPVTDTQYFGPGTRLTVL.

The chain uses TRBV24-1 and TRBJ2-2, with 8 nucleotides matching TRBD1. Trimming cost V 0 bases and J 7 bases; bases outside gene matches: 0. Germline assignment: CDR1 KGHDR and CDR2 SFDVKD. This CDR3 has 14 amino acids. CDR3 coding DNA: TGTGCCACCAGTGATTTGACAGGGGGCGGGGAGCTGTTTTTT. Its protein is CATSDLTGGGELFF.

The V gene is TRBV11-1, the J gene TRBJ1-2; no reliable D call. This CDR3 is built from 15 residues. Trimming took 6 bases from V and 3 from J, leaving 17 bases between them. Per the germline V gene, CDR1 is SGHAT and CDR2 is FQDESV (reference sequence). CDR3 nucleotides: TGTGCCAGCAGGGCTCGCCATCTCGAGGACTATGGCTACACCTTC. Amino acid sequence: CASRARHLEDYGYTF.